Below, 31 T cell receptor beta chains from the same sample are listed, as sequenced in a study of control samples from healthy donors and cancer patients. Sequencing was performed with immunoSEQ multiplex PCR; in TCRdb, only in-frame clones are kept and a portion is missing. The data hold about 140,000 clones, with roughly nine tenths observed a single time. The sequenced sample was blood. The receptors here all came from a young man in good health.

J is TRBJ1-6 and V is TRBV7-3, with 7 bases fitting TRBD1. J gave up 2 bases and V 4 bases, and 5 bases lay outside the gene matches. The CDR3 consists of 16 residues. The germline CDR1 and CDR2 sequences are SGHTA and FQGTGA. The CDR3 sequence: CASSWADRAYNSPLHF. In DNA form, the CDR3 reads TGTGCCAGCAGCTGGGCAGACAGGGCCTATAATTCACCCCTCCACTTT.

The V gene is TRBV4-3, the J gene TRBJ2-7; 10 bases are shared with TRBD2. The CDR3 extends over 16 amino acids. J was trimmed by 7 bases and V by 0 bases; bases with no gene match: 9. Germline V lookup: CDR1 LGHNA, CDR2 YSLEER. The CDR3 DNA is TGCGCCAGCAGCCAAGAAGGAACTAGCGGGGTAGGTGAGCAGTACTTC. It codes for CASSQEGTSGVGEQYF.

The chain links TRBV15 to TRBJ2-2; D call uncertain. CDR1 is LNHNV and CDR2 is YYDKDF in the germline V gene (reference sequence). This CDR3 comprises 14 residues. V was trimmed by 0 bases and J by 7 bases, leaving 9 bases between them. CDR3 in DNA: TGTGCCACCAGCAGAGATCGGGCGGACGGGGAGCTGTTTTTT. Translating gives CATSRDRADGELFF.

Worth noting for this clone: Distinct nucleotide sequences in the sample also encode this CDR3. The rearrangement joins TRBV9 to TRBJ1-2; D is perhaps TRBD1 (5 bases). Deletions cut 0 bases from V and 3 bases from J, with 12 bases between. CDR1 is SGDLS, CDR2 YYNGEE, per germline. CDR3 length equals 15 residues. CDR3 DNA sequence: TGTGCCAGCAGCGTAGGGCGGGGGGGAGACTATGGCTACACCTTC. Protein product: CASSVGRGGDYGYTF.

CDR3 in DNA: TGTGCCAGCAGCTTGCAGAGGGGAGGGAACACCATATATTTT. Its translation is CASSLQRGGNTIYF. The V and J genes are TRBV5-5 and TRBJ1-3, with D possibly being TRBD1 (5 bases). With 1 base removed from V and 7 bases from J, the gap between germline ends came to 12 bases. The CDR3 runs to 14 residues. Per the germline V gene, CDR1 is SGHKS and CDR2 is YYEKEE (reference sequence).

The rearrangement joins TRBV11-2 to TRBJ2-7; 8 bases agree with TRBD2. V shed 4 bases, J shed 7 bases, and the junction held 9 bases outside the gene matches. This CDR3 has 14 residues. CDR1 and CDR2 (germline): SGHAT, FQNNGV. CDR3 nucleotides: TGTGCCAGCAGCTGGAGGCGGGGGGCGCTTGAGCAGTACTTC. It translates to CASSWRRGALEQYF.

This chain connects TRBV2 to TRBJ2-5; 10 bases match TRBD2. Germline assignment: CDR1 SNHLY and CDR2 FYNNEI. V lost 8 bases, J lost 1 base, and 10 bases stayed unmatched. This CDR3 contains 16 residues. The CDR3 region is CASGRGTSELQETQYF. CDR3 coding DNA: TGTGCCAGCGGGAGGGGGACTAGCGAACTCCAAGAGACCCAGTACTTC.

V and J are TRBV12-3 or TRBV12-4 and TRBJ2-2; tentatively, D is TRBD1 or TRBD2 (6 bases each). Trimming cost V 4 bases and J 9 bases, with 12 bases left between them. This CDR3 region has 13 residues. CDR3 DNA: TGTGCCAGCAGTTCCTACGGGGGCCGGGAGCTGTTTTTT. It is translated as CASSSYGGRELFF.

V usage is TRBV3-1 (or the pseudogene TRBV3-2) and J usage is TRBJ1-4; perhaps TRBD1 as D (5 bases). The CDR3 covers 16 residues. The V gene lost 1 base and the J gene lost 4 bases, with 13 bases spanning the gap. Germline CDR1 LGHDT, CDR2 YNNKEL (reference sequence). CDR3 in DNA: TGTGCCAGCAGCCAAGGAAGACAGCAGATTAATGAAAAACTGTTTTTT. It is translated as CASSQGRQQINEKLFF.

The J gene is TRBJ1-1, the V gene TRBV19; the match to TRBD1 covers 7 bases. Per germline, CDR1 LNHDA and CDR2 SQIVND (reference sequence). CDR3 length: 17 residues. V was pared by 0 bases and J by 4 bases, with 11 bases of the junction left unmatched. CDR3: CASSIDYTGAALTEAFF. The CDR3 DNA follows: TGTGCCAGTAGTATAGACTATACAGGGGCCGCCCTCACTGAAGCTTTCTTT. Full variable domain (rest looked up from reference TRBV19 and TRBJ1-1): DGGITQSPKYLFRKEGQNVTLSCEQNLNHDAMYWYRQDPGQGLRLIYYSQIVNDFQKGDIAEGYSVSREKKESFPLTVTSAQKNPTAFYLCASSIDYTGAALTEAFFGQGTRLTVV.

The chain combines TRBV5-1 with TRBJ2-7; possible D gene TRBD1, 7 bases. Germline loops: CDR1 SGHRS, CDR2 YFSETQ. The CDR3 contains 17 residues. The V and J ends lost 0 bases and 2 bases respectively, with 18 bases between them. CDR3 in DNA: TGCGCCAGCAGCTTGGTCCCCGACAGGGAGGTCCCCTACGAGCAGTACTTC. This sequence encodes CASSLVPDREVPYEQYF.

The table lists this clone with a count of one. The chain employs TRBV5-4 and TRBJ2-3, with D perhaps matching TRBD2 (6 bases). Looked up from germline, CDR1 is SGHNT and CDR2 is YYREEE (reference sequence). There are 15 residues in the CDR3. V was pared by 7 bases and J by 2 bases, with 17 bases between. This chain's CDR3 is CASSWTNMPTDTQYF. CDR3 sequence (DNA): TGTGCCAGCTCCTGGACTAATATGCCCACAGATACGCAGTATTTT.

The gene calls are TRBV10-3 and TRBJ1-2; a weak D match, TRBD1 (6 bases). With 8 bases removed from V and 3 bases from J, the gap between germline ends came to 16 bases. Germline assignment: CDR1 ENHRY and CDR2 SYGVKD. There are 14 residues in the CDR3. CDR3 sequence (DNA): TGTGCCATCTGGCAGGCTCCAGGGGACTATGGCTACACCTTC. This sequence encodes CAIWQAPGDYGYTF.

V and J are TRBV27 and TRBJ1-2; D remains ambiguous. Germline assignment: CDR1 MNHEY and CDR2 SMNVEV (reference sequence). This CDR3 has 15 residues. Trimming cost V 3 bases and J 2 bases, with 13 bases left between them. CDR3 nucleotides: TGTGCCAGCAGTTTTACGGCAGGAGGGAACTATGGCTACACCTTC. Amino acid sequence: CASSFTAGGNYGYTF.

J is TRBJ1-4 and V is TRBV28; D possibly corresponds to TRBD1 (5 bases). The germline gives CDR1 MDHEN, CDR2 SYDVKM. With 5 bases removed from V and 7 bases from J, the gap between germline ends came to 14 bases. CDR3 length equals 14 residues. CDR3 amino acids: CASSPPGTGEKLFF. DNA of the CDR3: TGTGCCAGCAGTCCTCCAGGGACGGGTGAAAAACTGTTTTTT.

V and J are TRBV5-1 and TRBJ2-5; 9 bases line up with TRBD1. V lost 4 bases, J lost 2 bases, and 3 bases stayed unmatched. CDR1 and CDR2 (germline): SGHRS, YFSETQ. The CDR3 length is 14 residues. The CDR3 loop reads CASSLGTGQETQYF. The CDR3, as DNA: TGCGCCAGCAGCCTGGGGACAGGGCAAGAGACCCAGTACTTC.

This rearrangement joins TRBV4-1 to TRBJ2-7; maybe TRBD1 (5 bases). The CDR3 spans 14 residues. Germline V lookup: CDR1 MGHRA, CDR2 YSYEKL. The V end lost 1 base, the J end lost 2 bases, and 9 bases lay between the germline ends. CDR3 sequence (DNA): TGCGCCAGCAGCCAAGGAGAAGGGGCCTACGAGCAGTACTTC. It specifies CASSQGEGAYEQYF.

V gene TRBV6-1 combines with J gene TRBJ2-5; TRBD2 matches 9 bases. The germline V gene encodes CDR1 MNHNS and CDR2 SASEGT. V dropped 0 bases and J dropped 9; count of bases not matched to a gene: 5. The CDR3 has 14 amino acids. The CDR3 sequence is CASSEASGGGAQYF. The CDR3 nucleotides are TGTGCCAGCAGTGAAGCGAGCGGCGGGGGGGCCCAGTACTTC.

The chain links TRBV6-5 to TRBJ1-1; D is possibly TRBD1 (5 bases). In germline, CDR1 is MNHEY, CDR2 SVGAGI. V lost 8 bases, J lost 3 bases, and 13 bases lay in between. The CDR3 is made up of 13 amino acids. The CDR3 region is CASDRRGDTEAFF. DNA of the CDR3: TGTGCCAGCGATAGACGAGGGGACACTGAAGCTTTCTTT.

Here the CDR3 DNA reads TGTGCCAGCAGCCAAGATTATGACCCCGGAGAGACCCAGTACTTC. It translates to CASSQDYDPGETQYF. This sequence joins TRBV3-1 (or the pseudogene TRBV3-2) and TRBJ2-5, with D unresolved. V was cut by 0 bases and J by 4 bases, with 12 bases left in between. The CDR3 spans 15 residues. In germline, CDR1 is LGHDT, CDR2 YNNKEL (reference sequence).

This clone was counted between two and nine times. V is TRBV19 and J is TRBJ2-5; tentatively, D is TRBD1 (6 bases). V lost 4 bases to trimming and J lost 5 bases, with 11 bases between them. Per germline, CDR1 LNHDA and CDR2 SQIVND (reference sequence). The CDR3 is 13 amino acids. The CDR3 loop reads CASSTGDGETQYF. In DNA form, the CDR3 reads TGTGCCAGTAGTACAGGGGACGGGGAGACCCAGTACTTC.

The chain uses TRBV13 and TRBJ2-3; D gene unclear. The CDR3 loop spans 16 amino acids. Germline CDR1 PRHDT, CDR2 FYEKMQ (reference sequence). Trimming took 0 bases from V and 0 from J, leaving 10 bases between them. As DNA, the CDR3 is TGTGCCAGCAGCTTAGGGTTTCGGGCCAGCACAGATACGCAGTATTTT. This encodes CASSLGFRASTDTQYF.

The V gene is TRBV28, the J gene TRBJ2-7, with D maybe TRBD1 (5 bases). The germline V and J ends were trimmed by 6 bases and 2 bases, with 14 bases remaining between them. The germline gives CDR1 MDHEN, CDR2 SYDVKM. The CDR3 covers 14 residues. The CDR3 is CASRLQGPPYEQYF. The DNA for the CDR3 is TGTGCCAGCAGGCTTCAGGGCCCCCCCTACGAGCAGTACTTC.

J is TRBJ1-1 and V is TRBV5-4; 8 bases are shared with TRBD1. After removal of 3 bases from V and 5 bases from J, the junction contained 3 bases not matched to a gene. This CDR3 spans 13 amino acids. Germline lookup yields CDR1 SGHNT and CDR2 YYREEE (reference sequence). This CDR3 is CASSWDRITEAFF. The DNA of the CDR3 is TGTGCCAGCAGCTGGGACAGGATAACTGAAGCTTTCTTT.

The chain links TRBV4-2 to TRBJ1-5; D may be TRBD1 (6 bases). CDR1 and CDR2 from the germline V gene are LGHNA and YNFKEQ. The CDR3 covers 15 residues. Trimming removed 1 base from V and 5 bases from J, with 12 bases in between. DNA for the CDR3: TGTGCCAGCAGCCAAGGAGGGGGTCCCTATCAGCCCCAGCATTTT. The encoded protein is CASSQGGGPYQPQHF.

The table lists this clone with a few counts. The chain carries TRBV10-2 and TRBJ2-2; D might be TRBD2 (7 bases). This CDR3 contains 14 residues. Germline lookup yields CDR1 WSHSY and CDR2 SAAADI. V shed 8 bases and J shed 3 bases, with 13 bases lying between them. The CDR3 region has the DNA TGCGCCAGCCTAAAAGGGGGGGACACCGGGGAGCTGTTTTTT. It yields the protein CASLKGGDTGELFF.

V usage is TRBV14 and J usage is TRBJ1-1; D is unresolved. The ends were cut back, 2 bases at V and 3 bases at J, with 4 bases in the middle. This CDR3 has 12 residues. Germline V gives CDR1 SGHDN, CDR2 FVKESK. CDR3 protein: CASSQPYTEAFF. CDR3 in DNA: TGTGCCAGCAGCCAACCCTACACTGAAGCTTTCTTT.

This chain connects TRBV4-2 to TRBJ2-7, with D possibly matching TRBD1 (6 bases). This CDR3 comprises 15 residues. Germline CDR1 and CDR2: LGHNA and YNFKEQ. The germline V and J ends were trimmed by 1 base and 1 base, with 11 bases remaining between them. CDR3 protein: CASSQVQDSSYEQYF. DNA for the CDR3: TGTGCCAGCAGCCAAGTTCAGGACAGTTCCTACGAGCAGTACTTC.

This chain connects TRBV4-2 to TRBJ2-5; TRBD1 is a possible D gene (7 bases). Germline V lookup: CDR1 LGHNA, CDR2 YNFKEQ. The CDR3 covers 15 residues. V lost 3 bases, J lost 2 bases, and 13 bases lay in between. CDR3 DNA sequence: TGTGCCAGCAGCCAGGAGGGGGACAGACAAGAGACCCAGTACTTC. Amino acid sequence: CASSQEGDRQETQYF.

This sequence joins TRBV5-1 and TRBJ1-4; 11 bases are shared with TRBD1. Germline trimming cut 4 bases from V and 7 bases from J; bases unmatched to any gene: 3. The CDR3 sequence is 14 residues long. The V gene's germline CDR1 is SGHRS and CDR2 YFSETQ. This CDR3 is CASSQDRGLEKLFF. DNA for the CDR3: TGCGCCAGCAGCCAGGACAGGGGGCTTGAAAAACTGTTTTTT.

The CDR3 DNA sequence: TGCGCCAGCAGCTTGTCTCAGGGCACAGATACGCAGTATTTT. This sequence encodes CASSLSQGTDTQYF. The chain couples TRBV5-1 to TRBJ2-3, with D unclear. The V gene's germline CDR1 is SGHRS and CDR2 YFSETQ. CDR3 length: 14 residues. Trimming cost V 1 base and J 1 base, with 7 bases left between them.